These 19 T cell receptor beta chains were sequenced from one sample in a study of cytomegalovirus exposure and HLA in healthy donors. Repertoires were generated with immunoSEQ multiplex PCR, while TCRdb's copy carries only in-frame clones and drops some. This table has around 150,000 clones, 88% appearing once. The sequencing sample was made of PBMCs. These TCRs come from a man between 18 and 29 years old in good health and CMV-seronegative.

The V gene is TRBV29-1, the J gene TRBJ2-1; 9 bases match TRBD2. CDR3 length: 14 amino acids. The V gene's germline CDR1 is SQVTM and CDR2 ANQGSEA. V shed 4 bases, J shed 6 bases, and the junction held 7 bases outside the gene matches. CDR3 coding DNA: TGCAGCGTTGGAGCGGGAGGTTCAGGCAATGAGCAGTTCTTC. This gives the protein CSVGAGGSGNEQFF.

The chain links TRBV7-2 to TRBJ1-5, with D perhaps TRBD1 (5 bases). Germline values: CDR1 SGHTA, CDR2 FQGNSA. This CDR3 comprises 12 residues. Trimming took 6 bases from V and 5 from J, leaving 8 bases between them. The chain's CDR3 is CASRLRDQPQHF. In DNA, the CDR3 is TGTGCCAGCAGACTCAGGGATCAGCCCCAGCATTTT.

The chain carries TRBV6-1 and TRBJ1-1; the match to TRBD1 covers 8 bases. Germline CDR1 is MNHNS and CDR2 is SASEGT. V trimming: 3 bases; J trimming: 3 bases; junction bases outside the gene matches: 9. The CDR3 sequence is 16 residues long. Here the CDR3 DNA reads TGTGCCAGCAGTGAGGCATGGGACAGGAAGTACACTGAAGCTTTCTTT. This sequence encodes CASSEAWDRKYTEAFF.

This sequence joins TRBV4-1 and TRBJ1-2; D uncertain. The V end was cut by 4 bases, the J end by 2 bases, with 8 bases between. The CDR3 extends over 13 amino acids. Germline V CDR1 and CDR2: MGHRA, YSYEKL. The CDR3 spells CASSPLINYGYTF. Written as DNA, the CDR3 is TGCGCCAGCAGCCCCCTTATAAACTATGGCTACACCTTC.

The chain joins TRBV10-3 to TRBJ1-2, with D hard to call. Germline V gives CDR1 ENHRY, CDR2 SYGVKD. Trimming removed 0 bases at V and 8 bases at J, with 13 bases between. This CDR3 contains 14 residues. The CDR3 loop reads CAISESRGSRGYTF. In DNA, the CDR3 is TGTGCCATCAGTGAGTCGCGAGGGTCGAGGGGCTACACCTTC.

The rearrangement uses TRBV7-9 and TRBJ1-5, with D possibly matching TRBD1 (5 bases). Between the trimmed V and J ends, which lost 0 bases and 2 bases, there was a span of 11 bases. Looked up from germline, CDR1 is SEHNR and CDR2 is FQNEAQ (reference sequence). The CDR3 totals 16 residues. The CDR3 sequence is CASSLAAGPGNQPQHF. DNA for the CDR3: TGTGCCAGCAGCTTAGCTGCGGGGCCTGGCAATCAGCCCCAGCATTTT.

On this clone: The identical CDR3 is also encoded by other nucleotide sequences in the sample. CDR3 DNA sequence: TGTGCCAGCTCACCAGGGGGCGGAAGCAATCAGCCCCAGCATTTT. Its translation is CASSPGGGSNQPQHF. The chain employs TRBV18 and TRBJ1-5; weak D call: TRBD1 (6 bases). The germline gives CDR1 KGHSH, CDR2 LQKENI. The CDR3 has 15 residues. V was pared by 2 bases and J by 1 base, with 9 bases between.

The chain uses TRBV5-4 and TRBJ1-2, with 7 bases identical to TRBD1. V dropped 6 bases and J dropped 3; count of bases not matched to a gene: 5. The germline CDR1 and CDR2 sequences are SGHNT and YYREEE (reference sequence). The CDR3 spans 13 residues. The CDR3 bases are TGTGCCAGCAACCGACAGGGCGACTATGGCTACACCTTC. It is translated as CASNRQGDYGYTF.

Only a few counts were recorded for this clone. The CDR3, as DNA: TGTGCCAGTAGTGCCCTGGCGGGGGAAAAACTGTTTTTT. Protein sequence: CASSALAGEKLFF. This chain connects TRBV19 to TRBJ1-4, with D hard to call. The germline V gene has CDR1 LNHDA and CDR2 SQIVND (reference sequence). CDR3 length equals 13 residues. V was cut by 5 bases and J by 8 bases, with 12 bases left in between.

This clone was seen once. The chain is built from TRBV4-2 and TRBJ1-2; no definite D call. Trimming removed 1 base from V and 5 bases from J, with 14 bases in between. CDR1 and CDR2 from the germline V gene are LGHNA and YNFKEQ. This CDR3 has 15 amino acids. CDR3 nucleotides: TGTGCCAGCAGCCAAGTCGAGGGAATTGAGTATGGCTACACCTTC. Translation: CASSQVEGIEYGYTF.

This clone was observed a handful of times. The chain's CDR3 is CASTHRLRDSGLQPQHF. CDR3 nucleotide sequence: TGTGCCAGTACCCACCGCCTCCGGGACAGCGGGTTGCAGCCCCAGCATTTT. This chain connects TRBV19 to TRBJ1-5; 7 nucleotides agree with TRBD1. Germline loops: CDR1 LNHDA, CDR2 SQIVND (reference sequence). The CDR3 has 17 amino acids. J lost 7 bases, V lost 7 bases, and 19 bases had no gene match.

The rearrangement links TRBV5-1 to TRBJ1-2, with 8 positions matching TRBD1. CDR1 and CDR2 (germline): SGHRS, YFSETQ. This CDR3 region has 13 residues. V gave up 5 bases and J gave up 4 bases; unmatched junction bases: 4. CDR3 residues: CASRTDRGYGYTF. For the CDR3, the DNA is TGCGCCAGCAGGACCGACAGGGGCTATGGCTACACCTTC.

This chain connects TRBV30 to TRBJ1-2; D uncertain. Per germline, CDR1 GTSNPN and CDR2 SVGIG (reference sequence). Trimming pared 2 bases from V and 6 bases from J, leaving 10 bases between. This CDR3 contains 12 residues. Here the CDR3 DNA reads TGTGCCTGGAGTCTCCGACAAAATGGCTACACCTTC. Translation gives CAWSLRQNGYTF.

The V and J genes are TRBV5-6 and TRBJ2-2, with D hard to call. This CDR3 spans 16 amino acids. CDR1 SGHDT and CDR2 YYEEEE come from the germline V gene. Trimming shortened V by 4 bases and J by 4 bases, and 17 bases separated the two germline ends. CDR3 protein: CASSPLQTAGTGELFF. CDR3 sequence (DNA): TGTGCCAGCAGCCCTTTGCAAACGGCAGGCACCGGGGAGCTGTTTTTT.

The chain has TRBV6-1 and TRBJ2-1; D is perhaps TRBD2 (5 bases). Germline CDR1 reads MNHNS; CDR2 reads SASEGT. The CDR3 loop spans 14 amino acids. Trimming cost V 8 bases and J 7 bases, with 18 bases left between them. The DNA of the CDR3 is TGTGCCAGCCTACGGGATAATAACTCGAATGAGCAGTTCTTC. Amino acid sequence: CASLRDNNSNEQFF.

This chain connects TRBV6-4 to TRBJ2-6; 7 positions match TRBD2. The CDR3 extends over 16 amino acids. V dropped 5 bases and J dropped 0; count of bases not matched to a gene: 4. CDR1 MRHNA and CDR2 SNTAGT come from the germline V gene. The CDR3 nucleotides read TGTGCCAGCAGTCGGACTAGTAGCTCTGGGGCCAACGTCCTGACTTTC. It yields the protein CASSRTSSSGANVLTF.

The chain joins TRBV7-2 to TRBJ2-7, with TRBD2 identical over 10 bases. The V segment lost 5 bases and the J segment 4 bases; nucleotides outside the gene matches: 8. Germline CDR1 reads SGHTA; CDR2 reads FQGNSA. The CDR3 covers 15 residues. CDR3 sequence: CASSGAGGGIYEQYF. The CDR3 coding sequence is TGTGCCAGCAGCGGAGCGGGAGGGGGGATTTACGAGCAGTACTTC. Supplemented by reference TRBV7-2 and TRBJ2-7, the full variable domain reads GAGVSQSPSNKVTEKGKDVELRCDPISGHTALYWYRQSLGQGLEFLIYFQGNSAPDKSGLPSDRFSAERTGGSVSTLTIQRTQQEDSAVYLCASSGAGGGIYEQYFGPGTRLTVT.

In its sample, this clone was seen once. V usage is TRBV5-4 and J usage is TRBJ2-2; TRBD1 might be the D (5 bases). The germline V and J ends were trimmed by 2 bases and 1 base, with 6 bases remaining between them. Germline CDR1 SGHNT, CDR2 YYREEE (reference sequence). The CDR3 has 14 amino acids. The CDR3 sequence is CASSFQGNTGELFF. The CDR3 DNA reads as TGTGCCAGCAGCTTCCAGGGGAACACCGGGGAGCTGTTTTTT. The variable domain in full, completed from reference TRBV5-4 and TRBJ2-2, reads ETGVTQSPTHLIKTRGQQVTLRCSSQSGHNTVSWYQQALGQGPQFIFQYYREEENGRGNFPPRFSGLQFPNYSSELNVNALELDDSALYLCASSFQGNTGELFFGEGSRLTVL.

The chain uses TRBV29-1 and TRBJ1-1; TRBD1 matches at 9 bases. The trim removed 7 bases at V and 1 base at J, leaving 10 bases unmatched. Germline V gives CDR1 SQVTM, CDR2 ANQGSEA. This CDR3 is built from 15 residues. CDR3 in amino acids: CSGTGGSGRNTEAFF. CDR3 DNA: TGCAGCGGAACAGGGGGCTCGGGGAGGAACACTGAAGCTTTCTTT.